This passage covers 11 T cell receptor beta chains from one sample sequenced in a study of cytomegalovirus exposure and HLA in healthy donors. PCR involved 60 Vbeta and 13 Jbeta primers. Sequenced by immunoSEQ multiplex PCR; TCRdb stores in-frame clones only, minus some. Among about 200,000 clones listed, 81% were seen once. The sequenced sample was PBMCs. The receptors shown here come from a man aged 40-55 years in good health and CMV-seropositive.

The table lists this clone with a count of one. In DNA, the CDR3 is TGTGCCAGCAGTTTGACTAGCGGGGGACAAGAGACCCAGTACTTC. Its protein is CASSLTSGGQETQYF. This rearrangement joins TRBV28 to TRBJ2-5; 12 nucleotides match TRBD2. The CDR3 has 15 amino acids. From germline, CDR1 is MDHEN and CDR2 SYDVKM. V dropped 3 bases and J dropped 2; count of bases not matched to a gene: 1.

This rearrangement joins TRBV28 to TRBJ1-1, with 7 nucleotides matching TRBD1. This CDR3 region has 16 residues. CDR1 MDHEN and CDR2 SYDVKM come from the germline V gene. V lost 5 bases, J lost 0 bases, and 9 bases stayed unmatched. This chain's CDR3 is CASSPRDRVMNTEAFF. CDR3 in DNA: TGTGCCAGCAGTCCTCGGGACAGAGTCATGAACACTGAAGCTTTCTTT.

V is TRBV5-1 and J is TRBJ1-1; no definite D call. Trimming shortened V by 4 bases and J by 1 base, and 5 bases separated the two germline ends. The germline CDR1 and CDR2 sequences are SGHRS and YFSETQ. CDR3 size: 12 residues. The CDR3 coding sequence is TGCGCCAGCAGCGCGGGGAACACTGAAGCTTTCTTT. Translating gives CASSAGNTEAFF.

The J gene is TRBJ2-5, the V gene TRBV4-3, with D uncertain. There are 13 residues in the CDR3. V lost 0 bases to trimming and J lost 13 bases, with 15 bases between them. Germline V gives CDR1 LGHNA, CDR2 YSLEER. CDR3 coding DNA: TGCGCCAGCAGCCAAGATTGGAGCGCCCAGAGGTACTTC. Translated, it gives CASSQDWSAQRYF.

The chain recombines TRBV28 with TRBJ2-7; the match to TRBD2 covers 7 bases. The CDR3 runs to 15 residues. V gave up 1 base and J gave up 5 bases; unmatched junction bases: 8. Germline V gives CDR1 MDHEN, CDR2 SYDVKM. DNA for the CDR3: TGTGCCAGCAGTTTATCCGCTAGCGGAGTCCACGAGCAGTACTTC. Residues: CASSLSASGVHEQYF.

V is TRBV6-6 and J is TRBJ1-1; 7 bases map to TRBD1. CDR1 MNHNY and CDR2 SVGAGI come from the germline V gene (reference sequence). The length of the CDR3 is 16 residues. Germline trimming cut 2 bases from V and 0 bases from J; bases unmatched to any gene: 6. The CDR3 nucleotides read TGTGCCAGCAGTTACGATTTTGGACAGGTGAACACTGAAGCTTTCTTT. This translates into CASSYDFGQVNTEAFF.

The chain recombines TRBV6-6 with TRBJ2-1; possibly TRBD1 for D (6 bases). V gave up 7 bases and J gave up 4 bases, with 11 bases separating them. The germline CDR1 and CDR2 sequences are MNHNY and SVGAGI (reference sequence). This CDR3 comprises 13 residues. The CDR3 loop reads CASTDDRYNEQFF. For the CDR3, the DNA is TGTGCCAGCACCGATGACAGGTACAATGAGCAGTTCTTC.

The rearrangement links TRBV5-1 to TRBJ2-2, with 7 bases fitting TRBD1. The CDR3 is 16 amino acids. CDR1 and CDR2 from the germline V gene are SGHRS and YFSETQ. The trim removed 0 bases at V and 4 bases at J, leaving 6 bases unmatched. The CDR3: CASSLGQGSATGELFF. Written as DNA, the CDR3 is TGCGCCAGCAGCTTGGGACAGGGATCGGCCACCGGGGAGCTGTTTTTT.

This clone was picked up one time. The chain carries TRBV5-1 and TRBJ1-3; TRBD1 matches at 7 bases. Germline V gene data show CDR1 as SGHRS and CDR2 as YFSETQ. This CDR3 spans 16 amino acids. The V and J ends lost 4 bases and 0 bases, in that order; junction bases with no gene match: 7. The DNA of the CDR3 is TGCGCCAGCAGCAGGGGGACAGTGACCTCTGGAAACACCATATATTTT. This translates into CASSRGTVTSGNTIYF. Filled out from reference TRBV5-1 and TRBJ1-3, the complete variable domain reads KAGVTQTPRYLIKTRGQQVTLSCSPISGHRSVSWYQQTPGQGLQFLFEYFSETQRNKGNFPGRFSGRQFSNSRSEMNVSTLELGDSALYLCASSRGTVTSGNTIYFGEGSWLTVV.

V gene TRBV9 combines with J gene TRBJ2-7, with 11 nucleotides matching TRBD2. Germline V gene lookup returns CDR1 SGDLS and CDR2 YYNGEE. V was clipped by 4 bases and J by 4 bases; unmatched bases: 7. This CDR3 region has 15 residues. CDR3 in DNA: TGTGCCAGCAGCCAAACTAGCGGGGGACCATACGAGCAGTACTTC. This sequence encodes CASSQTSGGPYEQYF.

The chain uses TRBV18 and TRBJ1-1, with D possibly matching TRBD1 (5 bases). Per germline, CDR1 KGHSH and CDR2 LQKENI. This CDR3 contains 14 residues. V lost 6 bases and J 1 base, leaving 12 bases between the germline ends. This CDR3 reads CASSPQGSNTEAFF. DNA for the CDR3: TGTGCCAGCTCCCCGCAGGGATCGAACACTGAAGCTTTCTTT.